These 2 T cell receptor beta chains share one sample of origin, sequenced in a study of T cell repertoires in cytomegalovirus infection. No cognate antigen is known for these TCRs. A single record per CDR3 protein comes from TCRdb applying MiXCR to the reads. This sample has fewer than 150,000 distinct CDR3 sequences; 30% to 35% occur once, and the top ten carry approximately 41%. Sample: CD8+ T cells from cultured PBMCs, taken from culture after CMV antigen stimulation. The source is a human donor in good health (CMV status not recorded). Some clones in this sample may be carry-over from other donors' samples.

CDR3 loop: CASSIGARDLSGQPQHF. In nucleotides, the CDR3 is TGTGCCAGTAGTATCGGGGCCAGGGATCTTTCAGGTCAGCCCCAGCATTTT. This rearrangement joins TRBV19 to TRBJ1-5, with D perhaps matching TRBD1 (5 bases). From germline, CDR1 is LNHDA and CDR2 SQIVND (reference sequence). Trimming removed 3 bases from V and 6 bases from J, with 21 bases in between. This CDR3 contains 17 residues. The whole variable domain, remainder taken from reference TRBV19 and TRBJ1-5, is DGGITQSPKYLFRKEGQNVTLSCEQNLNHDAMYWYRQDPGQGLRLIYYSQIVNDFQKGDIAEGYSVSREKKESFPLTVTSAQKNPTAFYLCASSIGARDLSGQPQHFGDGTRLSIL.

This clonotype has a handful of counts. The chain recombines TRBV4-2 with TRBJ1-2; unclear D gene. CDR1 LGHNA and CDR2 YNFKEQ come from the germline V gene. CDR3 length equals 17 residues. V lost 4 bases, J lost 4 bases, and 22 bases lay in between. The CDR3 DNA reads TGTGCCAGCAGCCCGGATTCAACAAGGCCCCTTCCCTATGGCTACACCTTC. It translates to CASSPDSTRPLPYGYTF.